This T cell receptor (beta chain) was captured by sequencing in a study of blood T cell repertoires in COVID-19. Germline CDR1 and CDR2: SEHNR and FQNEAQ (reference sequence). Trimming shortened V by 2 bases and J by 4 bases, and 18 bases separated the two germline ends. The CDR3 runs to 17 residues. Clones were read by immunoSEQ multiplex PCR, and TCRdb kept only the in-frame ones, dropping some. Among roughly 70,000 clones listed, more than 70% were seen once. The genes are TRBV7-9 and TRBJ1-3, with TRBD1 as a possible D gene (6 bases). Sequencing input: peripheral blood. The sequence came from a man aged 70-80 years with active or convalescent COVID-19. For the CDR3, the DNA is TGTGCCAGCAGCTTACTATTGGGGGCCACTGTCGGAAACACCATATATTTT. The encoded protein is CASSLLLGATVGNTIYF.